Given below is one T cell receptor beta chain in context. Its antigen is not known. The entry originates in a study of shared clonotypes between healthy human individuals. Overall study results and limits: As a rule, naive subsets had a larger estimated richness than memory subsets.

The test was conducted at deep level. Replicate sorted-subset PCRs were loaded with approximately 190 ng DNA, 30,000 or so T cell genomes. Assay: immunoSEQ multiplex PCR; the TCRdb copy retains only in-frame clones and omits some. In the table there are a few million clones, 90% to 95% of which are singletons. Germline V gene data show CDR1 as LGHNA and CDR2 as YSLEER. The V segment lost 0 bases and the J segment 1 base; nucleotides outside the gene matches: 2. The CDR3 contains 17 residues. Sequences were obtained from naive CD4+ T cells sorted from blood. Subset reported: CD45RA+ positively selected. The chain is built from TRBV4-3 and TRBJ2-2, with 10 positions matching TRBD2. This TCR was recovered from a man aged 18 to 29 in good health. The CDR3, as DNA: TGCGCCAGCAGCCAAGATACTAGCGGGGTGAACACCGGGGAGCTGTTTTTT. This translates into CASSQDTSGVNTGELFF.